This T cell receptor beta chain came from a study of molecular identifiers for immune sequencing clone quantification. Study-wide points: Clones exceeding 20 RNA copies carried over 97% of effector molecules but under 1% of naive-cell molecules.

This CDR3 contains 17 residues. Germline V gene data show CDR1 as SGHTA and CDR2 as FQGNSA. J lost 1 base, V lost 2 bases, and 6 bases had no gene match. Each CDR3 protein gets one entry after TCRdb re-called the PCR reads with MiXCR. The data hold about 640,000 distinct CDR3 sequences, with approximately 20% observed a single time. Using 10%, 30% or 50% RNA, naive CD8 libraries were derived from around 20,000 to 1,000,000 sorted cells. This clonotype was detected many times. Its antigen is as yet unknown. This receptor was identified in a human donor in good health. Some libraries in this study had Jurkat cell RNA spiked in. This chain links TRBV7-2 with TRBJ2-3, with 10 bases aligning to TRBD2. Sequences were obtained from naive CD8+ T cells from blood, with Jurkat cell RNA spiked in. As to subset: FACS-sorted CD8+CD4-CCR7+CD45RA+ naive T cells. The CDR3 DNA reads as TGTGCCAGCAGCTTACCTATAGCGGGGGGACGCACAGATACGCAGTATTTT. It translates to CASSLPIAGGRTDTQYF.